These 9 T cell receptor beta chains were sequenced from one sample in a study of CD8 T cells in ankylosing spondylitis. TCRdb passed the 5' RACE reads through MiXCR, listing each CDR3 protein once. The sample has 350,000 to 400,000 distinct CDR3 sequences, 20% to 25% seen once. Sequenced material: blood, either unsorted or a sorted T cell fraction (not recorded which). These receptors all come from a male donor with ankylosing spondylitis or in good health (not recorded which).

The rearrangement links TRBV6-1 to TRBJ2-1; a weak D match, TRBD1 (6 bases). The V and J ends lost 6 bases and 3 bases respectively, with 12 bases between them. The V gene's germline CDR1 is MNHNS and CDR2 SASEGT. CDR3 size: 14 residues. CDR3 nucleotides: TGTGCCAGCAGAATAGGGGGAAACTACAATGAGCAGTTCTTC. This codes for CASRIGGNYNEQFF.

This clonotype was observed a single time. The chain combines TRBV20-1 with TRBJ2-5; TRBD1 matches at 12 bases. Germline V gives CDR1 DFQATT, CDR2 SNEGSKA (reference sequence). The junction had 17 bases not matched to a gene; V was cut back by 5 bases and J by 1 base. The CDR3 runs to 19 residues. This CDR3 reads CSAGGLGQGAVRGQETQYF. For the CDR3, the DNA is TGCAGTGCTGGCGGCTTGGGACAGGGGGCCGTCCGTGGCCAAGAGACCCAGTACTTC.

The chain links TRBV25-1 to TRBJ2-7, with D possibly TRBD1 on 6 matching bases. The ends were cut back, 10 bases at V and 3 bases at J, with 10 bases in the middle. This CDR3 contains 11 residues. Germline values: CDR1 MGHDK, CDR2 SYGVNS. The CDR3 bases are TGTGCCACGGGACACTTCTACGAGCAGTACTTC. Translating gives CATGHFYEQYF.

The J gene is TRBJ2-5, the V gene TRBV7-7, with D uncertain. The V end lost 0 bases, the J end lost 2 bases, and 10 bases lay between the germline ends. The CDR3 contains 15 residues. CDR1 and CDR2 from the germline V gene are SSHAT and FNYEAQ (reference sequence). CDR3 in DNA: TGTGCCAGCAGCTTAGCGTGGAGAGATCAAGAGACCCAGTACTTC. It translates to CASSLAWRDQETQYF.

This clonotype was observed a handful of times. CDR3 sequence reads: CASSQIPTSSYEQYF. The CDR3 DNA is TGCGCCAGCAGCCAGATACCAACAAGCTCCTACGAGCAGTACTTC. This sequence joins TRBV4-1 and TRBJ2-7; D gene ambiguous. The CDR3 extends over 15 amino acids. From germline, CDR1 is MGHRA and CDR2 YSYEKL. V dropped 3 bases and J dropped 0 bases, with 12 bases sitting between them.

V gene TRBV20-1 combines with J gene TRBJ1-2; a possible D gene is TRBD1 (6 bases). Germline loops: CDR1 DFQATT, CDR2 SNEGSKA (reference sequence). This CDR3 contains 12 residues. V was cut by 6 bases and J by 6 bases, with 14 bases left in between. CDR3 protein: CSAKSQGHGYTF. CDR3 nucleotide sequence: TGCAGTGCCAAATCTCAGGGGCATGGCTACACCTTC.

This clonotype was observed a few times. This sequence joins TRBV12-3 or TRBV12-4 and TRBJ2-7, with TRBD2 matching 7 bases. This CDR3 spans 14 amino acids. V dropped 7 bases and J dropped 3; count of bases not matched to a gene: 9. CDR3 DNA: TGTGCCAGCAATTCAGCGGGGAAATACTACGAGCAGTACTTC. It encodes CASNSAGKYYEQYF.

This clonotype has just a few counts. The rearrangement links TRBV6-1 to TRBJ2-3; the D gene is possibly TRBD1 (6 bases). V gave up 7 bases and J gave up 2 bases, with 13 bases separating them. The germline V gene has CDR1 MNHNS and CDR2 SASEGT. The CDR3 totals 14 residues. Written as DNA, the CDR3 is TGTGCCAGCAAAGGCAGGGGCTACACAGATACGCAGTATTTT. As protein: CASKGRGYTDTQYF.

The rearrangement joins TRBV5-1 to TRBJ2-5; D is perhaps TRBD1 (6 bases). Germline CDR1 SGHRS, CDR2 YFSETQ. V was pared by 5 bases and J by 5 bases, with 13 bases between. This CDR3 contains 13 residues. The CDR3: CASRARGEETQYF. The CDR3 coding sequence is TGCGCCAGCAGGGCCAGGGGAGAGGAGACCCAGTACTTC.